One sample yielded the 12 T cell receptor beta chains listed below, sequenced in a study of CD4+ T cells in melanoma (dated by TCRdb to between 2021 and 2024). The method was the immunoSEQ multiplex PCR assay. The source is immuneACCESS, and TCRdb retained only in-frame sequences with V and J called. Part of the clones is not carried over; for the studies checked, unresolved V genes explain less than half of this, and the remainder is unexplained. A total of 9,500 to 10,000 clones appear in this sample, approximately 68% of them only once. Around 15% of the sample belongs to the ten largest clones. Sequenced input: cells from a culture (not recorded whether cultured in vitro). The receptors here all came from a human donor with melanoma.

The CDR3 DNA follows: TGTGCCAGCAGCGTAGGGGGGAGGAGCTCCTACAATGAGCAGTTCTTC. Its protein is CASSVGGRSSYNEQFF. The gene calls are TRBV9 and TRBJ2-1, with D perhaps matching TRBD2 (6 bases). The CDR3 has 16 residues. The germline CDR1 and CDR2 sequences are SGDLS and YYNGEE. Trimming pared 0 bases from V and 0 bases from J, leaving 10 bases between.

The DNA for the CDR3 is TGTGCCAGCAGCGTGACCGGGACAGGGAAAAACATTCAGTACTTC. Protein product: CASSVTGTGKNIQYF. The rearrangement uses TRBV2 and TRBJ2-4; 9 bases agree with TRBD1. J was trimmed by 4 bases and V by 6 bases; bases with no gene match: 7. Germline-derived CDR1 and CDR2 are SNHLY and FYNNEI. This CDR3 spans 15 amino acids.

The V gene is TRBV10-3, the J gene TRBJ1-5; TRBD1 agrees at 7 bases. Germline values: CDR1 ENHRY, CDR2 SYGVKD. V gave up 9 bases and J gave up 9 bases; unmatched junction bases: 14. The CDR3 covers 14 residues. CDR3 loop: CAIPGQLSSRPQHF. As DNA, the CDR3 is TGTGCCATACCGGGACAGTTGTCATCACGGCCCCAGCATTTT.

The chain links TRBV19 to TRBJ1-1; TRBD1 matches at 9 bases. J lost 5 bases, V lost 3 bases, and 13 bases had no gene match. This CDR3 contains 17 residues. Per germline, CDR1 LNHDA and CDR2 SQIVND (reference sequence). CDR3 amino acids: CASSISYGQGRGTEAFF. CDR3 in DNA: TGTGCCAGTAGTATCTCCTACGGACAGGGGAGAGGAACTGAAGCTTTCTTT.

The chain uses TRBV10-3 and TRBJ1-3; D not resolved. Germline-derived CDR1 and CDR2 are ENHRY and SYGVKD. This CDR3 region has 11 residues. V gave up 8 bases and J gave up 8 bases, with 10 bases separating them. The CDR3 DNA reads TGTGCCATCGGTCGTGTAGACACCATATATTTT. It translates to CAIGRVDTIYF.

V and J are TRBV2 and TRBJ2-3, with a possible D match to TRBD1 (6 bases). Germline V CDR1 and CDR2: SNHLY, FYNNEI. The CDR3 is made up of 15 amino acids. V was shortened by 6 bases and J by 2 bases, with 15 bases between the two germline ends. For the CDR3, the DNA is TGTGCCAGCAGGTCCCAGGGGTTGCACACAGATACGCAGTATTTT. It codes for CASRSQGLHTDTQYF.

The chain links TRBV7-9 to TRBJ1-5; D call uncertain. The CDR3 spans 14 residues. Trimming removed 4 bases at V and 7 bases at J, with 14 bases between. Germline V gives CDR1 SEHNR, CDR2 FQNEAQ (reference sequence). The CDR3 DNA is TGTGCCAGCAGCTACGCGGTGGAGGGACAGCCCCAGCATTTT. Protein product: CASSYAVEGQPQHF.

This chain connects TRBV15 to TRBJ1-2, with D possibly matching TRBD1 (5 bases). The germline V gene has CDR1 LNHNV and CDR2 YYDKDF (reference sequence). The CDR3 consists of 14 residues. Trimming took off 3 bases at V and 2 bases at J, with 10 bases between the two ends. The CDR3 DNA reads TGTGCCACCAGCAGTGAGGGGTTCAACTATGGCTACACCTTC. Translation: CATSSEGFNYGYTF.

The chain is built from TRBV21-1 and TRBJ1-1. TRBV21-1 is a known pseudogene. The CDR3 is 13 amino acids. The CDR3 region has the DNA TGTGCCAGCAGCAAACCCGGGGACACTGAAGCTTTCTTT. Its translation is CASSKPGDTEAFF.

V and J are TRBV7-9 and TRBJ2-5, with D unresolved. With 2 bases removed from V and 3 bases from J, the gap between germline ends came to 7 bases. The CDR3 runs 13 residues. Germline CDR1 SEHNR, CDR2 FQNEAQ (reference sequence). The CDR3 bases are TGTGCCAGCAGCTTATGGGGTGAAGAGACCCAGTACTTC. Protein product: CASSLWGEETQYF.

DNA for the CDR3: TGTGCCAGCAGCTCCGACAGGGGGCCGCACGAGCAGTACTTC. This encodes CASSSDRGPHEQYF. The chain uses TRBV7-2 and TRBJ2-7; TRBD1 aligns across 10 bases. The CDR3 runs 14 residues. Germline assignment: CDR1 SGHTA and CDR2 FQGNSA. After removal of 4 bases from V and 5 bases from J, the junction contained 5 bases not matched to a gene.

A note on this clone: The sample contains more than one DNA sequence encoding this CDR3. The J gene is TRBJ1-1, the V gene TRBV5-1, with unresolved D. V was shortened by 0 bases and J by 4 bases, with 10 bases between the two germline ends. CDR1 and CDR2 (germline): SGHRS, YFSETQ. This CDR3 region has 14 residues. The CDR3 spells CASSLGGVGTEAFF. CDR3 nucleotide sequence: TGCGCCAGCAGCTTGGGTGGGGTTGGCACTGAAGCTTTCTTT.